The clone carrying this T cell receptor (beta chain) was seen at least ten times. With 5 bases clipped from V and 4 bases from J, the junction kept 7 bases outside the gene matches. CDR3 size: 15 residues. Germline lookup yields CDR1 MDHEN and CDR2 SYDVKM. These data are taken from a study of T cells in Graves' hyperthyroidism and ophthalmopathy. Stable Graves' hyperthyroidism meant no ophthalmopathy progression within 18 months. The source material, RNA transcripts, was used to amplify TCR beta CDR3 regions. Researchers ran a first-round RT-PCR on the TCR CDR3 using the HTBI primer set. MiXCR, run by TCRdb on the multiplex PCR reads, gives a single entry per CDR3 protein. The sample lists about 570,000 distinct CDR3 sequences; 12% to 15% were seen once.

The sequenced sample consisted of blood. The TCR was taken from a woman in her thirties or forties with Graves' hyperthyroidism. This rearrangement joins TRBV28 to TRBJ1-5; TRBD1 aligns across 8 bases. CDR3 residues: CASSPDRGGNQPQHF. As DNA, the CDR3 is TGTGCCAGCAGTCCTGACAGGGGCGGGAATCAGCCCCAGCATTTT.